A single sample gave rise to the 9 T cell receptor beta chains below, sequenced in a study of blood T cell repertoires in COVID-19. Profiled with immunoSEQ multiplex PCR; TCRdb holds only in-frame clones, not every one. This table has approximately 210,000 clones, around four fifths appearing once. Material for sequencing was peripheral blood. These receptors were collected from a woman of 80 years or more with COVID-19, enrolled during active disease.

As DNA, the CDR3 is TGTGCCAGCAGCCCTACTAGCGGACAAGAGACCCAGTACTTC. Its protein is CASSPTSGQETQYF. The gene calls are TRBV2 and TRBJ2-5; 8 bases agree with TRBD2. V was pared by 6 bases and J by 2 bases, with 5 bases of the junction left unmatched. CDR3 length: 14 residues. The germline V gene encodes CDR1 SNHLY and CDR2 FYNNEI.

The V call is TRBV14, the J call TRBJ2-7; 9 bases map to TRBD1. The CDR3 extends over 15 amino acids. The germline CDR1 and CDR2 sequences are SGHDN and FVKESK. V trimming: 3 bases; J trimming: 7 bases; junction bases outside the gene matches: 10. Here the CDR3 reads CASSQGQGLAGEQYF. CDR3 DNA sequence: TGTGCCAGCAGCCAGGGACAGGGACTCGCGGGGGAGCAGTACTTC.

This clone was seen just once. V usage is TRBV28 and J usage is TRBJ2-7, with no clear D. Germline CDR1 is MDHEN and CDR2 is SYDVKM. This CDR3 region has 13 residues. The V end was cut by 4 bases, the J end by 0 bases, with 7 bases between. The CDR3 coding sequence is TGTGCCAGCAGTTCGGTTCCCTCCTACGAGCAGTACGTC. Translation: CASSSVPSYEQYV.

This chain links TRBV2 with TRBJ2-1, with TRBD2 matching 8 bases. The CDR3 contains 17 residues. V shed 0 bases and J 8 bases; nucleotides not matched to a gene: 12. Germline assignment: CDR1 SNHLY and CDR2 FYNNEI. CDR3 nucleotides: TGTGCCAGCAGTGAAGCGCTTTATTCTGGGCGGGGGGATGAGCAGTTCTTC. Protein: CASSEALYSGRGDEQFF.

The chain has TRBV27 and TRBJ1-6; TRBD1 is a possible D gene (5 bases). V was cut by 3 bases and J by 10 bases, with 16 bases left in between. The CDR3 totals 15 residues. Looked up from germline, CDR1 is MNHEY and CDR2 is SMNVEV (reference sequence). CDR3: CASSLGGGVWSPLHF. DNA for the CDR3: TGTGCCAGCAGTTTGGGGGGAGGGGTTTGGTCACCCCTCCACTTT.

A note on this clone: The junction departs from germline at one end; a sequencing error may be responsible. This chain connects TRBV6-5 to TRBJ1-6, with 9 positions matching TRBD1. CDR1 and CDR2 from the germline V gene are MNHEY and SVGAGI. The CDR3 totals 14 residues. The CDR3 DNA sequence: TGTGCCTGCAGGTCGGGACAGGGTGGATCACCCCTCCACTTT. It codes for CACRSGQGGSPLHF.

The chain has TRBV18 and TRBJ1-2, with D tentatively TRBD1 (6 bases). The CDR3 runs to 15 residues. CDR1 is KGHSH, CDR2 LQKENI, per germline. Trimming removed 3 bases from V and 0 bases from J, with 11 bases in between. CDR3 residues: CASSPRTEPNYGYTF. In nucleotides, the CDR3 is TGTGCCAGCTCACCCAGGACAGAGCCTAACTATGGCTACACCTTC.

This chain connects TRBV5-1 to TRBJ2-5; 9 bases are shared with TRBD2. The CDR3 spans 14 residues. Germline V gene sequence: CDR1 SGHRS, CDR2 YFSETQ. Trimming removed 4 bases from V and 3 bases from J; junction bases left unmatched: 4. The CDR3 coding sequence is TGCGCCAGCAGCCGAATAGCGGGGGAAGAGACCCAGTACTTC. As protein: CASSRIAGEETQYF.

V is TRBV10-3 and J is TRBJ2-3; TRBD2 aligns across 12 bases. The CDR3 spans 14 residues. The germline CDR1 and CDR2 sequences are ENHRY and SYGVKD. V lost 6 bases to trimming and J lost 5 bases; unmatched junction nucleotides: 3. DNA of the CDR3: TGTGCCATCAGGACTAGCGGGGGTGAAGATACGCAGTATTTT. This encodes CAIRTSGGEDTQYF.